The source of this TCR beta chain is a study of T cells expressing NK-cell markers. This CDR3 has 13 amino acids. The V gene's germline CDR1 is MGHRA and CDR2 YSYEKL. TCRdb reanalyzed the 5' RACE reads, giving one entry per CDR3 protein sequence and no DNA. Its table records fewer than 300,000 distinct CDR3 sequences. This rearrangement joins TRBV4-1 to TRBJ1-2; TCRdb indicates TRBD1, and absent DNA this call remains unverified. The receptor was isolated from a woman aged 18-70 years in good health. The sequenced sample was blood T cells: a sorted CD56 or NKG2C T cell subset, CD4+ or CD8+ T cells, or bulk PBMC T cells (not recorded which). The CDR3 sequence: CASSQGQGNGYTF.